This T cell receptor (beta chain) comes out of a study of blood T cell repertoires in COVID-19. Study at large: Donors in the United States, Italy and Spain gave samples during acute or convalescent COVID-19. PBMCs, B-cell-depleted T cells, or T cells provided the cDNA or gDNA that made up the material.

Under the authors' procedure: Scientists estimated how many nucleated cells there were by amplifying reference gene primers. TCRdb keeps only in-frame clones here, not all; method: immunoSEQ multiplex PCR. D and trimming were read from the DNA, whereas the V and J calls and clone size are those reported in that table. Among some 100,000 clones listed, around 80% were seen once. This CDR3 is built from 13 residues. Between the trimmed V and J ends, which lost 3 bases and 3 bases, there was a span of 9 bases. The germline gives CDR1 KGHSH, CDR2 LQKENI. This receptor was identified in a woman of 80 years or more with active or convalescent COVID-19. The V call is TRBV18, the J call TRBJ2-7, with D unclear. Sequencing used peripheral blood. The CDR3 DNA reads TGTGCCAGCTCACCCTCTGGAGACTACGAGCAGTACTTC. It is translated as CASSPSGDYEQYF.